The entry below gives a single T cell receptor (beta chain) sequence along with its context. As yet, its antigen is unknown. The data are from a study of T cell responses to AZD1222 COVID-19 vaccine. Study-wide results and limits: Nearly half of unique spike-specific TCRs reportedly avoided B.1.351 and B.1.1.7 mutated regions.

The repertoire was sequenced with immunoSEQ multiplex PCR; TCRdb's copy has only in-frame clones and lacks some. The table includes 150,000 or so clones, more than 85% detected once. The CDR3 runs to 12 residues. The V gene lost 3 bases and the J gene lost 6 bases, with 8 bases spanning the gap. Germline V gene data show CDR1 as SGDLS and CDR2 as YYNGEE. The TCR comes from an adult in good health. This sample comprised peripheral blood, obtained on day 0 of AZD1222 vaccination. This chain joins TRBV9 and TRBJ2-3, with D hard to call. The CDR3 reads CASSGLGDTQYF. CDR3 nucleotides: TGTGCCAGCAGCGGATTAGGGGATACGCAGTATTTT. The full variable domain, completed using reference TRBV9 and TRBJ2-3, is DSGVTQTPKHLITATGQRVTLRCSPRSGDLSVYWYQQSLDQGLQFLIQYYNGEERAKGNILERFSAQQFPDLHSELNLSSLELGDSALYFCASSGLGDTQYFGPGTRLTVL.